The 5 T cell receptor beta chains listed next were all sequenced from one sample in a study of CD8 T cells in ankylosing spondylitis. The study, taken as a whole, reports: A TCR beta motif made of fewer than ten highly homologous variants seemed typical of ankylosing spondylitis blood.

Antigens of these TCRs are unknown. MiXCR, run by TCRdb on the 5' RACE reads, gives a single entry per CDR3 protein. The data show over 400,000 distinct CDR3 sequences, about 25% seen once. Sequencing was carried out using blood, either unsorted or a sorted T cell fraction (not recorded which). The receptors were sampled from a male donor with ankylosing spondylitis.

This clonotype has more than one count but fewer than ten. This chain uses TRBV12-3 or TRBV12-4 with TRBJ2-2; 7 nucleotides match TRBD1. V lost 0 bases and J lost 5; bases outside the gene matches: 3. CDR3 length equals 15 residues. CDR3 nucleotides: TGTGCCAGCAGTTTAGCCAGGGGGTATACCGGGGAGCTGTTTTTT. It specifies CASSLARGYTGELFF.

This clonotype came up a few times. V gene TRBV7-2 combines with J gene TRBJ1-5, with a tentative D call TRBD1 (5 bases). CDR1 SGHTA and CDR2 FQGNSA come from the germline V gene. The CDR3 runs to 15 residues. V shed 2 bases and J shed 3 bases, with 11 bases lying between them. The CDR3 DNA is TGTGCCAGCAGCTTATGGGGCAGTCCCAATCAGCCCCAGCATTTT. Amino acid sequence: CASSLWGSPNQPQHF. Full variable domain (outside the CDR3, taken from reference TRBV7-2 and TRBJ1-5): GAGVSQSPSNKVTEKGKDVELRCDPISGHTALYWYRQSLGQGLEFLIYFQGNSAPDKSGLPSDRFSAERTGGSVSTLTIQRTQQEDSAVYLCASSLWGSPNQPQHFGDGTRLSIL.

This clonotype occurred a few times. This chain joins TRBV29-1 and TRBJ2-5, with TRBD1 as a possible D gene (6 bases). The V and J ends lost 4 bases and 9 bases respectively, with 6 bases between them. The CDR3 length is 9 residues. Germline V gene lookup returns CDR1 SQVTM and CDR2 ANQGSEA. CDR3 DNA sequence: TGCAGCGTTGGACAGGCCCAGTACTTC. This translates into CSVGQAQYF.

The J gene is TRBJ2-1, the V gene TRBV20-1; D is uncertain. The CDR3 extends over 16 amino acids. V was trimmed by 5 bases and J by 0 bases, leaving 17 bases between them. The germline V gene has CDR1 DFQATT and CDR2 SNEGSKA (reference sequence). CDR3 sequence: CSAFTLEPRSYNEQFF. CDR3 nucleotides: TGCAGTGCTTTTACCCTGGAGCCCCGCTCCTACAATGAGCAGTTCTTC.

This clonotype was detected a few times. This sequence joins TRBV4-2 and TRBJ2-1; 10 nucleotides line up with TRBD2. The CDR3 has 19 residues. Trimming at V came to 4 bases and at J to 7 bases, leaving 19 bases not matched to a gene. Germline V lookup: CDR1 LGHNA, CDR2 YNFKEQ. The CDR3 sequence is CASSLRLPGGLAGVNEQFF. The CDR3 coding sequence is TGTGCCAGCAGCCTCCGGCTACCGGGTGGGCTAGCGGGAGTAAATGAGCAGTTCTTC.